These 3 T cell receptor beta chains were all obtained from the same sample, sequenced in a study of early T cells in non-severe SARS-CoV-2 infection. Each CDR3 protein gets one entry after TCRdb re-called the 5' RACE reads with MiXCR. The table has around 46,000 distinct CDR3 sequences, almost 5.5% seen once; the top ten hold under 7%. Sequences were derived from whole blood, sampled at baseline. The receptors were gathered from an adult who was a healthcare worker with PCR-confirmed SARS-CoV-2 infection or an uninfected control (not recorded which).

This clonotype was seen ten or more times. V usage is TRBV24-1 and J usage is TRBJ2-1; D not certain. CDR3 size: 17 residues. The germline CDR1 and CDR2 sequences are KGHDR and SFDVKD. V lost 0 bases and J 2 bases, leaving 13 bases between the germline ends. As DNA, the CDR3 is TGTGCCACCAGTGATTTGGGGCCACCCGATACCTACAATGAGCAGTTCTTC. Amino acid sequence: CATSDLGPPDTYNEQFF.

This clonotype was counted many times. This chain uses TRBV6-1 with TRBJ1-4; 9 bases match TRBD1. This CDR3 has 14 amino acids. J lost 7 bases, V lost 3 bases, and 3 bases had no gene match. Germline V gene data show CDR1 as MNHNS and CDR2 as SASEGT. The CDR3 spells CASSEGQGFEKLFF. The CDR3 DNA is TGTGCCAGCAGTGAGGGACAGGGTTTTGAAAAACTGTTTTTT.

The chain has TRBV19 and TRBJ2-1; D is uncertain. The V gene's germline CDR1 is LNHDA and CDR2 SQIVND (reference sequence). The CDR3 is 16 amino acids. Trimming stripped 3 bases from V and 6 bases from J, with 18 bases between. The CDR3 DNA reads as TGTGCCAGTAGTATTGCGGATAACATGGGATGCAATGAGCAGTTCTTC. It codes for CASSIADNMGCNEQFF.